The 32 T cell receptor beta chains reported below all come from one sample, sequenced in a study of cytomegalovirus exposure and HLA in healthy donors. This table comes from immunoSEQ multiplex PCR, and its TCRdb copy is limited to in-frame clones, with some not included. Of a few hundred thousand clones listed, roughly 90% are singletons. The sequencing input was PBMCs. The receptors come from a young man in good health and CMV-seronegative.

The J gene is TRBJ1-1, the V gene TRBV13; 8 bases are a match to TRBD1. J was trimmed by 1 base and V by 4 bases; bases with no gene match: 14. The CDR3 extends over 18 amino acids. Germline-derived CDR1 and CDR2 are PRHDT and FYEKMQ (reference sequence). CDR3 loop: CASSSIIQGATPNTEAFF. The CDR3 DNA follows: TGTGCCAGCAGCTCCATAATCCAGGGGGCAACCCCGAACACTGAAGCTTTCTTT.

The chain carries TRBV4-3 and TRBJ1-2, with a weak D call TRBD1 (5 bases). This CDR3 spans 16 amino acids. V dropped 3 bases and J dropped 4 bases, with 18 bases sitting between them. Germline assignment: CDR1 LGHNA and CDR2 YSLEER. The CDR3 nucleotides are TGCGCCAGCAGCCACCACGACAGCCAGGACCGCTATGGCTACACCTTC. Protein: CASSHHDSQDRYGYTF.

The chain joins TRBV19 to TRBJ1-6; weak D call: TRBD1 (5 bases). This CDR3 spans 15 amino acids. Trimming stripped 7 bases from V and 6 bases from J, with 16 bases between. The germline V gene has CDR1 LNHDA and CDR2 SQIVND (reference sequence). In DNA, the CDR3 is TGTGCCAGTACCCCCAGGGCAGAAGGTAATTCACCCCTCCACTTT. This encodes CASTPRAEGNSPLHF.

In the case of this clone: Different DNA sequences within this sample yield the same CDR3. CDR3 sequence: CASSYSSGGNQPQHF. The CDR3 coding sequence is TGTGCCAGCAGTTACTCGAGCGGTGGCAATCAGCCCCAGCATTTT. The chain links TRBV6-5 to TRBJ1-5; the D is unclear. CDR3 length: 15 amino acids. Germline values: CDR1 MNHEY, CDR2 SVGAGI. V was pared by 0 bases and J by 2 bases, with 8 bases between.

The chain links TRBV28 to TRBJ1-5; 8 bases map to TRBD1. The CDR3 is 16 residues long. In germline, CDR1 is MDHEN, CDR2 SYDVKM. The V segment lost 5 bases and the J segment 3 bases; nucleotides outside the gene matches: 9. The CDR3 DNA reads TGTGCCAGCAGTCCGAAACAGGGGGTCCACAATCAGCCCCAGCATTTT. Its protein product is CASSPKQGVHNQPQHF.

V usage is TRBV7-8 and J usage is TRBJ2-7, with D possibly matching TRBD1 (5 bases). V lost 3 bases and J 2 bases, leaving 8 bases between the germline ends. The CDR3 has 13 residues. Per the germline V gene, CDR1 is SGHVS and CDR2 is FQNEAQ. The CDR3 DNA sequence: TGTGCCAGCAGCTTGGACACCACCTACGAGCAGTACTTC. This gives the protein CASSLDTTYEQYF.

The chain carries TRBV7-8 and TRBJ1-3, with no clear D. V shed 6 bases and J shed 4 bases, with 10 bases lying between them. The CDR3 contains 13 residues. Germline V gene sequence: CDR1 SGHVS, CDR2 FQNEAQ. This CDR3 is CASSSDSGNTIYF. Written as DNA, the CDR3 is TGTGCCAGCAGTTCTGACTCGGGAAACACCATATATTTT.

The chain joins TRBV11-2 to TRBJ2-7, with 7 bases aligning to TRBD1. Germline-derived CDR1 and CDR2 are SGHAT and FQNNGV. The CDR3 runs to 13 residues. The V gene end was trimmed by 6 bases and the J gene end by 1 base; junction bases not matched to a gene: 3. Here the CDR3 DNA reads TGTGCCAGCAGAGACAGGGTTTCCTACGAGCAGTACTTC. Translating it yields CASRDRVSYEQYF.

CDR3 residues: CASSNTTGFEQYF. The DNA of the CDR3 is TGTGCCAGCAGCAATACCACAGGCTTTGAGCAGTACTTC. This chain uses TRBV13 with TRBJ2-7; D is possibly TRBD1 (5 bases). Germline CDR1 reads PRHDT; CDR2 reads FYEKMQ (reference sequence). V was trimmed by 5 bases and J by 7 bases, leaving 15 bases between them. The CDR3 consists of 13 residues.

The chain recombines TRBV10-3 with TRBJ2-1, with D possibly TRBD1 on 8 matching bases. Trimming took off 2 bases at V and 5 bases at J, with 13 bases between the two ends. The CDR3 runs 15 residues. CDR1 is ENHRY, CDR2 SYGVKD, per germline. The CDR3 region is CAISEKQGGNNEQFF. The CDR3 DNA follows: TGTGCCATCAGTGAGAAACAGGGGGGGAACAATGAGCAGTTCTTC.

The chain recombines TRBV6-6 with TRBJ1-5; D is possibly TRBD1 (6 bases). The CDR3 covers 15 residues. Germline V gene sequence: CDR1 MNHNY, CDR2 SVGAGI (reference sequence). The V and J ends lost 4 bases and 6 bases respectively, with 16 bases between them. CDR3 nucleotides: TGTGCCAGCAGTTTCCTCGGGAGGGGGAGTCAGCCCCAGCATTTT. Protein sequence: CASSFLGRGSQPQHF.

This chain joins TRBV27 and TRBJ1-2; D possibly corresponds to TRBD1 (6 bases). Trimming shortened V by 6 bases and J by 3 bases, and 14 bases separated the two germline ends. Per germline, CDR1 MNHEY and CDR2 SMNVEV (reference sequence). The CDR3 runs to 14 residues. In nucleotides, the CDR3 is TGTGCCAGCAGCCGCGGGGGGCGCGACTATGGCTACACCTTC. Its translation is CASSRGGRDYGYTF.

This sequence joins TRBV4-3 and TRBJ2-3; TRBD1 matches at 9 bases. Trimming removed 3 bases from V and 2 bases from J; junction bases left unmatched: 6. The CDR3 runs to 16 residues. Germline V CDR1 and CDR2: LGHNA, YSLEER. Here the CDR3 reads CASSQGTGTLTDTQYF. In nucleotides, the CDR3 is TGCGCCAGCAGCCAGGGGACAGGGACCCTCACAGATACGCAGTATTTT.

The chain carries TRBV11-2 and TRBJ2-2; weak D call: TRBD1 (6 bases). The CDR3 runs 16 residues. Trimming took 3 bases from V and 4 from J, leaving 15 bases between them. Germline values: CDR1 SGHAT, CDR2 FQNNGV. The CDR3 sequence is CASSLRGTQSTGELFF. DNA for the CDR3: TGTGCCAGCAGCTTGAGGGGGACCCAGAGCACCGGGGAGCTGTTTTTT. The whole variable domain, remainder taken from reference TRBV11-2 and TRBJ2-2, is EAGVAQSPRYKIIEKRQSVAFWCNPISGHATLYWYQQILGQGPKLLIQFQNNGVVDDSQLPKDRFSAERLKGVDSTLKIQPAKLEDSAVYLCASSLRGTQSTGELFFGEGSRLTVL.

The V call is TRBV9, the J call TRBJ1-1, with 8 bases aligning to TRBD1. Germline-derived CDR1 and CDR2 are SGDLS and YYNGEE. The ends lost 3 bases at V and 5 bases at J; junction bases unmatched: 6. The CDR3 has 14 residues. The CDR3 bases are TGTGCCAGCAGCGCCGGACAGGGAAAGACTGAAGCTTTCTTT. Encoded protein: CASSAGQGKTEAFF.

The DNA for the CDR3 is TGTGCCAGCAGCGTGAACGACAGGGTGGCTTCACCCCTCCACTTT. Translation gives CASSVNDRVASPLHF. The J gene is TRBJ1-6, the V gene TRBV6-1; 7 bases line up with TRBD1. Germline V gene data show CDR1 as MNHNS and CDR2 as SASEGT. CDR3 size: 15 residues. V shed 6 bases and J 9 bases; nucleotides not matched to a gene: 11.

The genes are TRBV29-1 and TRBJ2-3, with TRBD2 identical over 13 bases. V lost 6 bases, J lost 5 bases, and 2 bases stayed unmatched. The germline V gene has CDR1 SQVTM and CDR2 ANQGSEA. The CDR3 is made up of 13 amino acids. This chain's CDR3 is CSVRLAGGDTQYF. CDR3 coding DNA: TGCAGCGTACGACTAGCGGGGGGAGATACGCAGTATTTT.

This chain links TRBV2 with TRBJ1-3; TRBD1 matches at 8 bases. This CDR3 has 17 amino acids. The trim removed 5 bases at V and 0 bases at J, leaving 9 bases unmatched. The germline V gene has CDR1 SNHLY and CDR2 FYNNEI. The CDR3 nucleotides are TGTGCCAGCAGTTACGGGACAGGAACAAGCTCTGGAAACACCATATATTTT. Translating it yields CASSYGTGTSSGNTIYF.

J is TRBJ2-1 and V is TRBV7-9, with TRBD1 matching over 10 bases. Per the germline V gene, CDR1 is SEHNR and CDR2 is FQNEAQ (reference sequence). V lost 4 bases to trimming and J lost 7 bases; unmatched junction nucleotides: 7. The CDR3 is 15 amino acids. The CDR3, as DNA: TGTGCCAGCAGCTCTTGGACAGGGGGAGATAATGAGCAGTTCTTC. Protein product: CASSSWTGGDNEQFF.

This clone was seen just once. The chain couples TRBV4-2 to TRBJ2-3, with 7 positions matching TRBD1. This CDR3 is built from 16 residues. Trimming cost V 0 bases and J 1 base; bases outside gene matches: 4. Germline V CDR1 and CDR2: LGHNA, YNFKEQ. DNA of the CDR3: TGTGCCAGCAGCCAAGATAGAGGGGGCCGCACAGATACGCAGTATTTT. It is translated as CASSQDRGGRTDTQYF.

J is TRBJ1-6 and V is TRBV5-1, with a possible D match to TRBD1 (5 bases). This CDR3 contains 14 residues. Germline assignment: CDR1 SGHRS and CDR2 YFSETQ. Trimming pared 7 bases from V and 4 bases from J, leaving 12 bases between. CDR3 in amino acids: CASSGDFYNSPLHF. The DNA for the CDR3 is TGCGCCAGCTCTGGGGACTTTTATAATTCACCCCTCCACTTT.

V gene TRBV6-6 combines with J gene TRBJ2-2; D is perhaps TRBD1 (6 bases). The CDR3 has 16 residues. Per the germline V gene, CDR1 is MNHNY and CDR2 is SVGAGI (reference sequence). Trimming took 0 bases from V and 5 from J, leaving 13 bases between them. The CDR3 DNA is TGTGCCAGCAGTTACTCGGGCCAGGGGTTGACCGGGGAGCTGTTTTTT. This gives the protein CASSYSGQGLTGELFF.

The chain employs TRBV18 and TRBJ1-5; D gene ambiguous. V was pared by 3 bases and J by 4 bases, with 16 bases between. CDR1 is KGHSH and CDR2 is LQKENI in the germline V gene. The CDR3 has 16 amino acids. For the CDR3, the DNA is TGTGCCAGCTCACCGTACAGAAATCCCCTAAATCAGCCCCAGCATTTT. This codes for CASSPYRNPLNQPQHF.

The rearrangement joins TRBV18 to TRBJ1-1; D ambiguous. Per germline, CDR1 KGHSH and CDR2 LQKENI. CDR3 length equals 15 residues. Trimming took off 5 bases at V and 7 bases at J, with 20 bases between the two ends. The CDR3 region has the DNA TGTGCCAGCTCAATGCTAACAGATCTTGCAGGTGAAGCTTTCTTT. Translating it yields CASSMLTDLAGEAFF. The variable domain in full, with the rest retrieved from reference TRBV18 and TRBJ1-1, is NAGVMQNPRHLVRRRGQEARLRCSPMKGHSHVYWYRQLPEEGLKFMVYLQKENIIDESGMPKERFSAEFPKEGPSILRIQQVVRGDSAAYFCASSMLTDLAGEAFFGQGTRLTVV.

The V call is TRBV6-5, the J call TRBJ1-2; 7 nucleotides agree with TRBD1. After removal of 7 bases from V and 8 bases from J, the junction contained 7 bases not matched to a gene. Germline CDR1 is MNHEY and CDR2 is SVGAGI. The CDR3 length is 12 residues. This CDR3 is CASKAQGGGYTF. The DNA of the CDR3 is TGTGCCAGCAAGGCCCAGGGGGGAGGCTACACCTTC.

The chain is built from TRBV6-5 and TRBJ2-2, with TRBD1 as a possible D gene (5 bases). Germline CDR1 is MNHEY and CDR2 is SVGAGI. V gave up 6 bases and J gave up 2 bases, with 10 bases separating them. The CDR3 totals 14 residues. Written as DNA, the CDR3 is TGTGCCAGCAGAAAAGACAGAAACACCGGGGAGCTGTTTTTT. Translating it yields CASRKDRNTGELFF.

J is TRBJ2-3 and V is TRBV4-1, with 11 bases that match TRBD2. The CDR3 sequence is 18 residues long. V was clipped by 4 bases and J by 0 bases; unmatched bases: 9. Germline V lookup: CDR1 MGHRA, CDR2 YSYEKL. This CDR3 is CASSPKASGGTSTDTQYF. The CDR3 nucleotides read TGCGCCAGCAGCCCCAAGGCTAGCGGGGGGACTAGCACAGATACGCAGTATTTT.

The CDR3 reads CASSPSGQGKYEQYF. CDR3 bases: TGTGCCAGCAGTCCTTCGGGACAGGGGAAGTACGAGCAGTACTTC. The gene calls are TRBV6-6 and TRBJ2-7, with TRBD1 matching over 10 bases. This CDR3 has 15 amino acids. The V gene end was trimmed by 5 bases and the J gene end by 4 bases; junction bases not matched to a gene: 8. The germline CDR1 and CDR2 sequences are MNHNY and SVGAGI (reference sequence).

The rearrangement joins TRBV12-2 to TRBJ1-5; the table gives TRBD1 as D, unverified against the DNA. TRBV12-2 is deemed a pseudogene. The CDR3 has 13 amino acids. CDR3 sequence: CASRLPQQWPQHF. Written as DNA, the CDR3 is TGTGCAAGTCGCTTACCCCAACAATGGCCCCAGCATTTT.

The DNA of the CDR3 is TGTGCCAGCAGCCCGTTACTCTCCTACGAGCAGTACTTC. Translation: CASSPLLSYEQYF. V gene TRBV5-6 combines with J gene TRBJ2-7; no clear D. Germline V gene sequence: CDR1 SGHDT, CDR2 YYEEEE. Deletions cut 4 bases from V and 0 bases from J, with 8 bases between. This CDR3 contains 13 residues. Complete variable domain (other parts from reference TRBV5-6 and TRBJ2-7): DAGVTQSPTHLIKTRGQQVTLRCSPKSGHDTVSWYQQALGQGPQFIFQYYEEEERQRGNFPDRFSGHQFPNYSSELNVNALLLGDSALYLCASSPLLSYEQYFGPGTRLTVT.

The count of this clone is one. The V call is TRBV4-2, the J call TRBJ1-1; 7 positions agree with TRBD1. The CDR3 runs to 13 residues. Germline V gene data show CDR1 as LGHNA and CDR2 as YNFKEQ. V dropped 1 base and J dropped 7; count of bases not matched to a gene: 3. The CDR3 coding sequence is TGTGCCAGCAGCCAAGCGACAGGGTATGAAGCTTTCTTT. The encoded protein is CASSQATGYEAFF.

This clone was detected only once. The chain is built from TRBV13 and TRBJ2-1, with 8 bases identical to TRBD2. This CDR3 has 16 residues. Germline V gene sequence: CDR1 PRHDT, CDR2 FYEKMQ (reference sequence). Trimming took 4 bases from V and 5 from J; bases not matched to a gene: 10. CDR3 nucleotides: TGTGCCAGCAGCTCGTCCGGGACTAGGGCAGACAATGAGCAGTTCTTC. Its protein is CASSSSGTRADNEQFF.